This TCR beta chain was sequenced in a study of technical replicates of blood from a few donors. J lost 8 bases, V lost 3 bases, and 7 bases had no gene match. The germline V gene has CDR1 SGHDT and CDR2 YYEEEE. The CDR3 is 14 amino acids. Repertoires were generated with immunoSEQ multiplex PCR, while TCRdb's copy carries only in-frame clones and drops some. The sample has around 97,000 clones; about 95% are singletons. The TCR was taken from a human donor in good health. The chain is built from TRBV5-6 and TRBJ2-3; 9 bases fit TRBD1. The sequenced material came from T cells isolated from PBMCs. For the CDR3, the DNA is TGTGCCAGCAGCTCGGGACAGGGAATTGGTACGCAGTATTTT. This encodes CASSSGQGIGTQYF.